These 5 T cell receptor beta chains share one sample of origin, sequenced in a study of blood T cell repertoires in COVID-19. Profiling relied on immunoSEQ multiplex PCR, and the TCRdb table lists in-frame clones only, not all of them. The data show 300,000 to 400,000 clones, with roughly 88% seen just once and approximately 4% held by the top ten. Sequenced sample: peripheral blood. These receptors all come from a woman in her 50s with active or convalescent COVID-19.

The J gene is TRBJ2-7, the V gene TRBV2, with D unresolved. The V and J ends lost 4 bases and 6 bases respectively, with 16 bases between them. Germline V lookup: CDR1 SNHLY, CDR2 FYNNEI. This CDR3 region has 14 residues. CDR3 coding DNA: TGTGCCAGCAGTGCGGCCAGGAAAACTTCCGAGCAGTACTTC. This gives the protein CASSAARKTSEQYF. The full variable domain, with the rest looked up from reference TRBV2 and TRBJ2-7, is EPEVTQTPSHQVTQMGQEVILRCVPISNHLYFYWYRQILGQKVEFLVSFYNNEISEKSEIFDDQFSVERPDGSNFTLKIRSTKLEDSAMYFCASSAARKTSEQYFGPGTRLTVT.

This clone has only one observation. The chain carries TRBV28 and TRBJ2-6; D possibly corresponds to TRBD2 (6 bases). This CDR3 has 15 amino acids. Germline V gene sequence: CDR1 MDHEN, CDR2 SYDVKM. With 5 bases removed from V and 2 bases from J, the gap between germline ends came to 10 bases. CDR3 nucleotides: TGTGCCAGCAGTCTGGGGGGAACTGGGGCCAACGTCCTGACTTTC. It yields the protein CASSLGGTGANVLTF. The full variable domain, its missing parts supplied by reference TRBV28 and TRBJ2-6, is DVKVTQSSRYLVKRTGEKVFLECVQDMDHENMFWYRQDPGLGLRLIYFSYDVKMKEKGDIPEGYSVSREKKERFSLILESASTNQTSMYLCASSLGGTGANVLTFGAGSRLTVL.

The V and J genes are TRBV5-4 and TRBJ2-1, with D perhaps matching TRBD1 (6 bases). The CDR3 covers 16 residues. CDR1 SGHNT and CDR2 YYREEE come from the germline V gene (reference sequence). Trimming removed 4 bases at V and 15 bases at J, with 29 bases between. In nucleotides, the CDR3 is TGTGCCAGCAGCCCCGGACAGCTAAGATCTACAATGGTGTTGTTCTTC. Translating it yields CASSPGQLRSTMVLFF.

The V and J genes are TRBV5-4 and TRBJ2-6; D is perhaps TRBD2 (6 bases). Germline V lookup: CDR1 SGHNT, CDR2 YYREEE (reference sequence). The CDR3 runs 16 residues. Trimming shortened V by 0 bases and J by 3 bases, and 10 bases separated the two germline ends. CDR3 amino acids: CASSLAGRGGANVLTF. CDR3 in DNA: TGTGCCAGCAGCTTGGCCGGGCGGGGTGGGGCCAACGTCCTGACTTTC.

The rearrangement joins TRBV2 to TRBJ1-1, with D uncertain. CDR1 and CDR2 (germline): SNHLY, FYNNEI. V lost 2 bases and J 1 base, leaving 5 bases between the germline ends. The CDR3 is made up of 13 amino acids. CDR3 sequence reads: CASSERGNTEAFF. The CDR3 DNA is TGTGCCAGCAGTGAACGGGGGAACACTGAAGCTTTCTTT.